The 18 T cell receptor beta chains in this list originate from one sample, sequenced in a study of blood T cell repertoires in COVID-19. Profiling relied on immunoSEQ multiplex PCR, and the TCRdb table lists in-frame clones only, not all of them. The sample yields some 120,000 clones, 80% to 85% seen once. Material: peripheral blood. The receptor set was obtained from a woman in her seventies with acute or convalescent COVID-19.

This rearrangement joins TRBV28 to TRBJ1-2; D perhaps matches TRBD1 (5 bases). Germline V gene data show CDR1 as MDHEN and CDR2 as SYDVKM. With 7 bases removed from V and 6 bases from J, the gap between germline ends came to 15 bases. The CDR3 is made up of 13 amino acids. The DNA for the CDR3 is TGTGCCAGCACCGGGGGTACTCGGCATGGCTACACCTTC. This codes for CASTGGTRHGYTF.

As concerns this clone: The same CDR3 is also encoded by other DNA sequences in this sample. This chain links TRBV18 with TRBJ1-1, with 7 positions matching TRBD1. J was trimmed by 8 bases and V by 3 bases; bases with no gene match: 3. Germline V gene data show CDR1 as KGHSH and CDR2 as LQKENI. The CDR3 is made up of 12 amino acids. The CDR3 DNA is TGTGCCAGCTCACCTCCGGACAGGGAAGCTTTCTTT. Translating gives CASSPPDREAFF. The whole variable domain, remainder taken from reference TRBV18 and TRBJ1-1, is NAGVMQNPRHLVRRRGQEARLRCSPMKGHSHVYWYRQLPEEGLKFMVYLQKENIIDESGMPKERFSAEFPKEGPSILRIQQVVRGDSAAYFCASSPPDREAFFGQGTRLTVV.

V gene TRBV12-3 or TRBV12-4 combines with J gene TRBJ1-1; D perhaps matches TRBD1 (5 bases). The V and J ends lost 4 bases and 6 bases respectively, with 9 bases between them. The CDR3 covers 12 residues. CDR3 nucleotide sequence: TGTGCCAGCAGTTCAGGGTACCCTGAAGCTTTCTTT. It yields the protein CASSSGYPEAFF.

This clone was seen more than once but under ten times. The V gene is TRBV9, the J gene TRBJ1-5, with a tentative D call TRBD1 (5 bases). The CDR3 totals 14 residues. The V end was cut by 2 bases, the J end by 9 bases, with 15 bases between. Per the germline V gene, CDR1 is SGDLS and CDR2 is YYNGEE. The CDR3 DNA reads TGTGCCAGCAGCGTCACGGACACCCTGGGGCCCCAGCATTTT. It encodes CASSVTDTLGPQHF.

This chain connects TRBV11-1 to TRBJ1-4; D call uncertain. The germline V gene encodes CDR1 SGHAT and CDR2 FQDESV (reference sequence). The CDR3 sequence is 15 residues long. V was shortened by 4 bases and J by 8 bases, with 17 bases between the two germline ends. CDR3 amino acids: CASSSKTEPREKLFF. The CDR3 nucleotides are TGTGCCAGCAGCTCGAAGACCGAGCCCAGGGAAAAACTGTTTTTT.

The J gene is TRBJ1-1, the V gene TRBV28; possibly TRBD1 for D (5 bases). Germline CDR1 and CDR2: MDHEN and SYDVKM. The CDR3 has 16 amino acids. The V and J ends lost 7 bases and 3 bases respectively, with 21 bases between them. The CDR3 nucleotides are TGTGCCAGCACTAAATCGGGGGTAACCGGGGACACTGAAGCTTTCTTT. Encoded protein: CASTKSGVTGDTEAFF.

The rearrangement uses TRBV5-1 and TRBJ1-1, with D possibly matching TRBD1 (6 bases). The CDR3 extends over 18 amino acids. V was trimmed by 0 bases and J by 1 base, leaving 19 bases between them. Per germline, CDR1 SGHRS and CDR2 YFSETQ. In nucleotides, the CDR3 is TGCGCCAGCAGCTTGGCCTTACAGGGCCCGGGTTCGAACACTGAAGCTTTCTTT. Protein: CASSLALQGPGSNTEAFF.

The genes are TRBV4-2 and TRBJ1-5; a possible D gene is TRBD1 (5 bases). The CDR3 extends over 15 amino acids. The V and J ends lost 4 bases and 0 bases respectively, with 10 bases between them. From germline, CDR1 is LGHNA and CDR2 YNFKEQ. The DNA of the CDR3 is TGTGCCAGCAGCCGGGGGGACGGTAGCAATCAGCCCCAGCATTTT. Amino acid sequence: CASSRGDGSNQPQHF.

V and J are TRBV2 and TRBJ2-7; the D gene is possibly TRBD2 (5 bases). The ends were cut back, 2 bases at V and 3 bases at J, with 11 bases in the middle. The CDR3 runs 14 residues. CDR1 and CDR2 from the germline V gene are SNHLY and FYNNEI. CDR3 region: CASSENGGSYEQYF. The DNA for the CDR3 is TGTGCCAGCAGTGAAAACGGAGGTAGCTACGAGCAGTACTTC.

This sequence joins TRBV28 and TRBJ2-3, with 7 nucleotides matching TRBD2. The CDR3 runs 15 residues. J lost 1 base, V lost 6 bases, and 7 bases had no gene match. From germline, CDR1 is MDHEN and CDR2 SYDVKM. This CDR3 is CASSSPGGGTDTQYF. The CDR3 region has the DNA TGTGCCAGCAGCTCCCCGGGGGGAGGCACAGATACGCAGTATTTT.

The chain recombines TRBV5-1 with TRBJ2-3; 8 nucleotides align to TRBD2. The CDR3 runs to 15 residues. Germline loops: CDR1 SGHRS, CDR2 YFSETQ. The J segment lost 2 bases and the V segment lost 4 bases, leaving 6 bases of the junction unmatched. CDR3 DNA sequence: TGCGCCAGCAGCCCTCGGGGGGGCGACACAGATACGCAGTATTTT. Translation gives CASSPRGGDTDTQYF.

As DNA, the CDR3 is TGTGCCAGCAGACGCGGGGGAGGAGGGAGTTCACCCCTCCACTTT. It translates to CASRRGGGGSSPLHF. The chain has TRBV6-6 and TRBJ1-6; TRBD1 is a possible D gene (5 bases). Between the trimmed V and J ends, which lost 6 bases and 9 bases, there was a span of 18 bases. Germline V lookup: CDR1 MNHNY, CDR2 SVGAGI (reference sequence). The CDR3 spans 15 residues.

This clone was observed once. The rearrangement links TRBV15 to TRBJ2-3; D may be TRBD2 (5 bases). The germline V gene has CDR1 LNHNV and CDR2 YYDKDF (reference sequence). CDR3 length: 14 amino acids. Trimming removed 0 bases at V and 3 bases at J, with 7 bases between. In DNA form, the CDR3 reads TGTGCCACCAGCAGAGATGGGAGAACAGATACGCAGTATTTT. Encoded protein: CATSRDGRTDTQYF. The complete variable domain, with remaining parts taken from reference TRBV15 and TRBJ2-3, reads DAMVIQNPRYQVTQFGKPVTLSCSQTLNHNVMYWYQQKSSQAPKLLFHYYDKDFNNEADTPDNFQSRRPNTSFCFLDIRSPGLGDTAMYLCATSRDGRTDTQYFGPGTRLTVL.

V and J are TRBV6-5 and TRBJ2-7; TRBD2 aligns across 10 bases. Trimming at V came to 9 bases and at J to 7 bases, leaving 9 bases not matched to a gene. CDR3 length equals 13 residues. Germline values: CDR1 MNHEY, CDR2 SVGAGI. The CDR3 sequence: CASSGTSVGEQYF. CDR3 coding DNA: TGTGCCAGTTCCGGGACTAGCGTGGGAGAGCAGTACTTC.

The gene calls are TRBV25-1 and TRBJ2-7, with 10 bases identical to TRBD2. This CDR3 region has 14 residues. V shed 8 bases, J shed 2 bases, and the junction held 6 bases outside the gene matches. The germline V gene has CDR1 MGHDK and CDR2 SYGVNS. CDR3 coding DNA: TGTGCCAGCGGTACTAGCGGGGTCGCCTACGAGCAGTACTTC. This translates into CASGTSGVAYEQYF.

The chain has TRBV6-5 and TRBJ2-3; 7 bases agree with TRBD2. J lost 2 bases, V lost 6 bases, and 5 bases had no gene match. This CDR3 contains 14 residues. The germline V gene encodes CDR1 MNHEY and CDR2 SVGAGI. For the CDR3, the DNA is TGTGCCAGCAGAAGGCGGGGGACCACAGATACGCAGTATTTT. Translation: CASRRRGTTDTQYF.

The CDR3 protein is CASRYQRDTEAFF. The CDR3 DNA sequence: TGCGCCAGCAGATATCAGAGGGACACTGAAGCTTTCTTT. This chain uses TRBV5-1 with TRBJ1-1, with D unclear. Trimming shortened V by 5 bases and J by 3 bases, and 11 bases separated the two germline ends. In germline, CDR1 is SGHRS, CDR2 YFSETQ. CDR3 length: 13 residues.

V and J are TRBV12-3 or TRBV12-4 and TRBJ1-1; D is ambiguous. With 10 bases removed from V and 0 bases from J, the gap between germline ends came to 12 bases. This CDR3 has 13 amino acids. CDR3 residues: CATQYIMNTEAFF. In DNA, the CDR3 is TGTGCCACCCAGTATATTATGAACACTGAAGCTTTCTTT.